Sequencing of this T cell receptor beta chain was carried out in a study of T-cell reconstitution after alpha-beta-depleted transplantation in children (dated by TCRdb to about 2016). Concerning the study at large: The study quantitatively tracked T-cell immune reconstitution after TCRalphabeta/CD19-depleted allogeneic hematopoietic cell transplantation in children using TCR repertoire profiling.

Library method: PCR. TCRdb names Illumina HiSeq 2500 as the instrument used. TCR library preparation used molecular barcoding, with unique molecular identifiers applied to normalize quantification of the TCRbeta repertoire. TCRdb cleaned the public reads at Q25 with fastp, built clones with MiXCR and kept in-frame beta chains. Rows with one shared CDR3 protein collapse into an entry with the most common genes and DNA. This sample comprises about 690,000 distinct CDR3 sequences, 15% to 20% of them detected only once. Approximately 1% of the sample lies in the top ten. This clonotype has a count of ten or more. Its antigen is currently not known. Qualities for individual bases were not recorded, and no much larger clone is one base off. The germline V gene provides CDR1 SQVTM and CDR2 ANQGSEA. Reading from cysteine to phenylalanine, the CDR3 counts 11 amino acids. The kept DNA is CDR3 alone, 33 bases in frame from the first base.

The material sequenced was PBMCs from the stem cell graft donor, taken from the stem cell graft. The TCR sequence derives from a human donor who donated a stem cell graft to a child with acute myeloid leukemia. The V and J genes are TRBV29-1 and TRBJ1-1; the D gene is not confidently resolved. The CDR3 has the sequence CSSGGEGEAFF. The DNA is TGCAGTAGCGGAGGAGAGGGTGAAGCTTTCTTT.